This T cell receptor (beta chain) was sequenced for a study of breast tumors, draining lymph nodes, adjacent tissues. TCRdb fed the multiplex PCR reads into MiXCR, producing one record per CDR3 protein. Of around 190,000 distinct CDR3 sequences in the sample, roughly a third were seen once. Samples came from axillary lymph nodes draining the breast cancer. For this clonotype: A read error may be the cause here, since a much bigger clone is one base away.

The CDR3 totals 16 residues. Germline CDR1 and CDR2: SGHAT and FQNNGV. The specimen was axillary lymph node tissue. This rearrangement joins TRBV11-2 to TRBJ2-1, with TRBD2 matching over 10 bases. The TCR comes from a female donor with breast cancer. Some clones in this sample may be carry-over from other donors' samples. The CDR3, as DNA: TGTGCCAGCAGCTTAGTTGGGACTAGCGACTACAATGAGCGGTTCTTC. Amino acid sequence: CASSLVGTSDYNERFF.